The 22 T cell receptor beta chains listed next were all sequenced from one sample in a study of CD8+ T cells in alopecia areata. After isolation, RNA underwent reverse transcription to generate cDNA as the sequencing template. The protocol was immunoSEQ multiplex PCR, while the TCRdb copy is restricted to in-frame clones and leaves out a portion. The data contain about 140,000 clones, 51% of them seen just once; the ten biggest clones take up less than 1%. Material: CD4+ T cells sorted from blood, obtained at week 0. Receptors originate from a human donor with alopecia areata.

This clone was detected a few times. This sequence joins TRBV7-6 and TRBJ2-7; the D gene is possibly TRBD1 (7 bases). This CDR3 region has 17 residues. The V end lost 4 bases, the J end lost 2 bases, and 21 bases lay between the germline ends. The V gene's germline CDR1 is SGHVS and CDR2 FNYEAQ. The CDR3 bases are TGTGCCAGCAGCTCGTCCCTACTAACAGGGGAGGCCTACGAGCAGTACTTC. It yields the protein CASSSSLLTGEAYEQYF.

The CDR3 DNA reads TGTGCCAGCAGTTATCAGGGGGTCCAGTTCTTC. It codes for CASSYQGVQFF. The V call is TRBV2, the J call TRBJ2-1; 7 bases are shared with TRBD1. The CDR3 contains 11 residues. V lost 5 bases and J lost 13; bases outside the gene matches: 5. The germline V gene encodes CDR1 SNHLY and CDR2 FYNNEI.

The J gene is TRBJ2-4, the V gene TRBV7-9; D remains unclear. V lost 5 bases and J 0 bases, leaving 11 bases between the germline ends. CDR1 SEHNR and CDR2 FQNEAQ come from the germline V gene (reference sequence). This CDR3 is 15 amino acids long. In nucleotides, the CDR3 is TGTGCCAGCAGCGCGTCTTCTTTAGCCAAAAACATTCAGTACTTC. It is translated as CASSASSLAKNIQYF. The entire variable domain, with the rest obtained from reference TRBV7-9 and TRBJ2-4, is as follows: DTGVSQNPRHKITKRGQNVTFRCDPISEHNRLYWYRQTLGQGPEFLTYFQNEAQLEKSRLLSDRFSAERPKGSFSTLEIQRTEQGDSAMYLCASSASSLAKNIQYFGAGTRLSVL.

The chain links TRBV7-2 to TRBJ2-5; tentative D call: TRBD2 (7 bases). Trimming removed 6 bases from V and 2 bases from J, with 16 bases in between. This CDR3 is built from 15 residues. Germline assignment: CDR1 SGHTA and CDR2 FQGNSA. The CDR3 sequence is CASRVMGGLQETQYF. CDR3 nucleotide sequence: TGTGCCAGCAGAGTTATGGGGGGGCTGCAAGAGACCCAGTACTTC.

CDR3 bases: TGCAGCGCGCTGGGAATTTCGCCAGATACGCAGTATTTT. Residues: CSALGISPDTQYF. This rearrangement joins TRBV29-1 to TRBJ2-3; D is undetermined. This CDR3 is 13 amino acids long. Germline lookup yields CDR1 SQVTM and CDR2 ANQGSEA. V lost 7 bases, J lost 4 bases, and 15 bases lay in between.

In this sample, this clone turned up a few times. The rearrangement links TRBV9 to TRBJ2-3; perhaps TRBD1 as D (6 bases). The germline V and J ends were trimmed by 4 bases and 3 bases, with 18 bases remaining between them. Germline V gene lookup returns CDR1 SGDLS and CDR2 YYNGEE. The CDR3 runs to 16 residues. CDR3 sequence: CASSQLSQGWTDTQYF. CDR3 coding DNA: TGTGCCAGCAGCCAACTCTCCCAGGGGTGGACAGATACGCAGTATTTT.

This clone was seen more than once but under ten times. The V gene is TRBV2, the J gene TRBJ1-1; tentative D call: TRBD1 (5 bases). The CDR3 has 16 amino acids. V lost 8 bases, J lost 1 base, and 20 bases lay in between. CDR1 is SNHLY, CDR2 FYNNEI, per germline. CDR3 loop: CASPSVGPGGNTEAFF. The CDR3 DNA is TGTGCCAGCCCTTCGGTAGGCCCGGGGGGGAACACTGAAGCTTTCTTT.

A few counts support this clone. This chain joins TRBV18 and TRBJ2-5; no definite D call. V lost 4 bases and J 5 bases, leaving 11 bases between the germline ends. Germline CDR1 KGHSH, CDR2 LQKENI. The CDR3 has 13 amino acids. CDR3 nucleotides: TGTGCCAGCTCACGACCCCCCAGCGAGACCCAGTACTTC. Translating gives CASSRPPSETQYF.

CDR3 sequence (DNA): TGTGCCAGCAGCCAAACGATAATCCCTAACTATGGCTACACCTTC. This encodes CASSQTIIPNYGYTF. The V gene is TRBV4-2, the J gene TRBJ1-2, with D uncertain. CDR3 size: 15 residues. Germline values: CDR1 LGHNA, CDR2 YNFKEQ. Trimming stripped 2 bases from V and 0 bases from J, with 10 bases between.

The chain joins TRBV7-9 to TRBJ1-1; D remains ambiguous. Germline CDR1 is SEHNR and CDR2 is FQNEAQ (reference sequence). With 6 bases removed from V and 3 bases from J, the gap between germline ends came to 5 bases. The CDR3 sequence is 11 residues long. The CDR3 region has the DNA TGTGCCAGCAGGACCGACACTGAAGCTTTCTTT. Translating gives CASRTDTEAFF.

This clone was detected a few times. The chain carries TRBV28 and TRBJ2-5; TRBD2 is a possible D gene (6 bases). The DNA end favors TRBJ2-7, so the J call may be wrong. Germline V gene lookup returns CDR1 MDHEN and CDR2 SYDVKM. This CDR3 contains 13 residues. CDR3 nucleotides: TGTGCCAGCAGTAAAGGGAGGTACTACGAGCAGTACTTC. Its translation: CASSKGRYYEQYF.

V is TRBV25-1 and J is TRBJ1-4; TRBD1 matches at 9 bases. The germline V gene encodes CDR1 MGHDK and CDR2 SYGVNS. CDR3 length: 14 amino acids. V dropped 6 bases and J dropped 10; count of bases not matched to a gene: 9. DNA of the CDR3: TGTGCCAGCAGGGCAACAGGGGGCTTAGGAAAACTGTTTTTT. This encodes CASRATGGLGKLFF.

A word on this clone: A read error may produce the germline difference seen at one junction end. The V call is TRBV25-1, the J call TRBJ2-6; D may be TRBD2 (6 bases). Germline CDR1 reads MGHDK; CDR2 reads SYGVNS. The length of the CDR3 is 15 residues. CDR3 in amino acids: CASRTSRSGANVLTF. The CDR3 coding sequence is TGTGCCAGCCGCACTAGCAGATCTGGAGCCAACGTCCTGACTTTC.

This clone was counted between two and nine times. The rearrangement joins TRBV10-3 to TRBJ2-5, with D possibly being TRBD1 or TRBD2 (5 bases each). V dropped 4 bases and J dropped 7 bases, with 13 bases sitting between them. The CDR3 length is 13 residues. Germline CDR1 ENHRY, CDR2 SYGVKD. CDR3 in amino acids: CAISAGTAGTQYF. The CDR3 region has the DNA TGTGCCATCAGTGCGGGGACGGCCGGGACCCAGTACTTC.

The chain joins TRBV19 to TRBJ1-2; D is perhaps TRBD1 (5 bases). CDR1 is LNHDA and CDR2 is SQIVND in the germline V gene (reference sequence). This CDR3 contains 15 residues. V was pared by 9 bases and J by 4 bases, with 21 bases between. CDR3 in DNA: TGTGCCAGCCACCTCCAGACAGCTAAACCCTATGGCTACACCTTC. Its translation: CASHLQTAKPYGYTF.

This clone was seen more than once but under ten times. This rearrangement joins TRBV5-4 to TRBJ2-7; 8 positions match TRBD1. The length of the CDR3 is 13 residues. Germline CDR1 is SGHNT and CDR2 is YYREEE (reference sequence). The J segment lost 6 bases and the V segment lost 4 bases, leaving 6 bases of the junction unmatched. The CDR3 loop reads CASSIGQGGEQYF. DNA for the CDR3: TGTGCCAGCAGCATTGGACAGGGCGGCGAGCAGTACTTC.

The table lists this clone with a few counts. J is TRBJ2-1 and V is TRBV25-1; D is uncertain. Germline assignment: CDR1 MGHDK and CDR2 SYGVNS. CDR3 length equals 17 residues. Trimming shortened V by 2 bases and J by 2 bases, and 16 bases separated the two germline ends. CDR3 sequence: CASSETPGTDAYNEQFF. The CDR3 DNA is TGTGCCAGCAGTGAAACCCCCGGCACGGACGCCTACAATGAGCAGTTCTTC.

The V and J genes are TRBV28 and TRBJ1-1, with 7 bases identical to TRBD1. The junction had 10 bases not matched to a gene; V was cut back by 8 bases and J by 7 bases. The CDR3 is made up of 13 amino acids. The V gene's germline CDR1 is MDHEN and CDR2 SYDVKM. The CDR3 region is CASRNQGDDEAFF. The CDR3 nucleotides are TGTGCCAGCCGGAATCAGGGGGATGATGAAGCTTTCTTT.

The rearrangement links TRBV11-3 to TRBJ2-3; no reliable D call. Trimming left V 3 bases short and J 7 bases short, with 8 bases between. The germline V gene has CDR1 SGHNT and CDR2 YENEEA. The CDR3 consists of 12 residues. CDR3 sequence (DNA): TGTGCCAGCAGCTTCTTGGGGAATACGCAGTATTTT. Amino acids: CASSFLGNTQYF.

The chain combines TRBV30 with TRBJ1-1, with 7 bases fitting TRBD1. Germline-derived CDR1 and CDR2 are GTSNPN and SVGIG (reference sequence). The CDR3 is made up of 14 amino acids. With V trimmed by 2 bases and J by 5 bases, 8 bases remained unmatched. The CDR3 DNA follows: TGTGCCTGGAGTAACCAGGGGGTGGTTACTGAAGCTTTCTTT. Encoded protein: CAWSNQGVVTEAFF.

In its sample, this clone was seen a few times. The V gene is TRBV5-4, the J gene TRBJ2-5, with D perhaps matching TRBD1 or TRBD2 (5 bases each). The germline CDR1 and CDR2 sequences are SGHNT and YYREEE (reference sequence). V was pared by 0 bases and J by 4 bases, with 10 bases between. The CDR3 extends over 14 amino acids. In nucleotides, the CDR3 is TGTGCCAGCAGCTTGGACCAGGGAGCAGAGACCCAGTACTTC. This gives the protein CASSLDQGAETQYF.

The CDR3 coding sequence is TGCGCCAGCAGCTTGGCCTGGAGGGCCGGCGGGGAGCTGTTTTTT. Amino acids: CASSLAWRAGGELFF. J is TRBJ2-2 and V is TRBV5-1; a weak D match, TRBD2 (6 bases). The CDR3 spans 15 residues. Germline V lookup: CDR1 SGHRS, CDR2 YFSETQ. V shed 0 bases and J shed 7 bases, with 13 bases lying between them. The complete variable domain, with remaining parts taken from reference TRBV5-1 and TRBJ2-2, reads KAGVTQTPRYLIKTRGQQVTLSCSPISGHRSVSWYQQTPGQGLQFLFEYFSETQRNKGNFPGRFSGRQFSNSRSEMNVSTLELGDSALYLCASSLAWRAGGELFFGEGSRLTVL.